This TCR beta chain derives from a study of CD8 T cells in Susac syndrome (dated by TCRdb to the late 2010s). Study-wide context: Of the Susac syndrome patients who were sequenced, roughly eight were in clinical remission while six had clinically active disease. At blood withdrawal, Susac syndrome patients were either therapy-naive, taking corticosteroids (in some cases with IVIg as well), or taking IVIg alone. The study used repertoire sequencing to test whether antigen drove CD8+ T cell activation and differentiation in Susac syndrome. CD8+ T cell repertoire clonality was compared between some 12 healthy donors, approximately 14 Susac syndrome patients and approximately 16 multiple sclerosis patients.

Notes on this clonotype: It has no known antigen specificity. Within one base of it there is no much larger clone, and no base qualities were kept.

Here is what the overall study found, with its caveats: The number of individuals in the TCR sequencing and HLA analysis was acknowledged as relatively small. Clonal expansion was observed in Susac syndrome CD8+ repertoires, with the highest expansion in CD8+ TEMRA cells and greater expansion in clinically active than in remitting patients. In the total CD8+ and CD8+ TEMRA repertoires, more than 15 and five Susac-specific public clones, respectively, were identified.

Peripheral blood CD8+ and CD4+ T cells from healthy donors, Susac syndrome patients and multiple sclerosis patients were profiled using high-throughput TCR beta sequencing. The Susac syndrome patients fulfilled recently defined diagnostic criteria for either definite or probable disease. Bulk CD8+ and CD4+ T cells were purified magnetically by negative isolation, whereas CD8+ TEMRA cells were enriched by FACS. Blood was collected in EDTA tubes and processed within 24 hours, with PBMCs isolated through density gradient centrifugation. PBMCs intended for TCR sequencing were frozen in liquid nitrogen and were later thawed in a 37 degrees C water bath. A purity of at least 90% was achieved for sorted or isolated CD4+, CD8+ and CD8+ TEMRA cells. RNA was extracted using the RNeasy kit, and roughly 0.5 to 1 ug of the RNA was reverse transcribed with random hexamers. TCR beta CDR3 regions were amplified with the immunoSEQ multiplex PCR assay covering 54 Vbeta and 13 Jbeta segments. PCR amplification bias was corrected by using a synthetic template baseline for primer optimization and computational correction. In the authors' own workflow: Reads were annotated to V, D and J genes according to IMGT and were analyzed with immunoSEQ Analyzer, with only productive sequences retained. To calculate clonality, Shannon entropy was normalized by log2 of the number of productive unique sequences and then subtracted from one. For each patient and control, public and private clones were evaluated within the 100 most prevalent clones. Clones were defined as Susac-specific if absent from the healthy and MS cohorts, from around 1,100 published viral clones and from other ImmuneACCESS disease sequences. TCRdb's own reprocessing of the public reads used fastp at Q25 and MiXCR and kept productive beta chains. Rows are combined by CDR3 protein, so each entry shows the most common genes and DNA. What appears here as the V and J calls and clone size reflects TCRdb's work, not the paper's. The sample contains about 130,000 distinct CDR3 sequences, 95% of them found a single time. The ten largest clones add up to roughly 0.2% of the sample.

The source of this sequence is a human donor with Susac syndrome. The sequenced sample consisted of CD8+ T cells from PBMCs.

The CDR3 region: CAWLGGAPGEQFF. The nucleotide sequence is TGTGCCTGGCTTGGGGGGGCCCCTGGGGAGCAGTTCTTC. The V and J genes are TRBV30 and TRBJ2-1; a tentative D call is TRBD2 (7 bases match). Including the terminal cysteine and phenylalanine, the CDR3 comprises 13 residues. The sequence is cut down to CDR3 DNA, 39 bases in frame from base 1. CDR1 is given as GTSNPN and CDR2 as SVGIG, both from the germline V gene (reference sequence). Between the V and J ends, shortened by 5 bases and 10 bases respectively, the junction contains 18 bases. This CDR3, with the reference TRBV30 and TRBJ2-1 proteins standing in past its ends, gives the full variable domain SQTIHQWPATLVQPVGSPLSLECTVEGTSNPNLYWYRQAAGRGLQLLFYSVGIGQISSEVPQNLSASRPQDRQFILSSKKLLLSDSGFYLCAWLGGAPGEQFFGPGTRLTVL.